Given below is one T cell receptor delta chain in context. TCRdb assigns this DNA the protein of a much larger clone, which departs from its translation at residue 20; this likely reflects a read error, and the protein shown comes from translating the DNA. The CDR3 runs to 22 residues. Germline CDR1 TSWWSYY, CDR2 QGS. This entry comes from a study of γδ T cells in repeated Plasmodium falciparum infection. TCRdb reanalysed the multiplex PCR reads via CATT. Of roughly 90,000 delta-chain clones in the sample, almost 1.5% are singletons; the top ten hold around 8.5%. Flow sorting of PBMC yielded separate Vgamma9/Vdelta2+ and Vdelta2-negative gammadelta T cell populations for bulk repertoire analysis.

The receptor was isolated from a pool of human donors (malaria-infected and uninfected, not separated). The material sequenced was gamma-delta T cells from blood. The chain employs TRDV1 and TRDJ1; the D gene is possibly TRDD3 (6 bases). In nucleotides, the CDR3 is TGTGCCCTTGGGGAACTTGGAGGGGACTTAGGTACTGGGAACTACCTTTCCGATAAACCCATCTTT. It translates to CALGELGGDLGTGNYLSDKPIF.